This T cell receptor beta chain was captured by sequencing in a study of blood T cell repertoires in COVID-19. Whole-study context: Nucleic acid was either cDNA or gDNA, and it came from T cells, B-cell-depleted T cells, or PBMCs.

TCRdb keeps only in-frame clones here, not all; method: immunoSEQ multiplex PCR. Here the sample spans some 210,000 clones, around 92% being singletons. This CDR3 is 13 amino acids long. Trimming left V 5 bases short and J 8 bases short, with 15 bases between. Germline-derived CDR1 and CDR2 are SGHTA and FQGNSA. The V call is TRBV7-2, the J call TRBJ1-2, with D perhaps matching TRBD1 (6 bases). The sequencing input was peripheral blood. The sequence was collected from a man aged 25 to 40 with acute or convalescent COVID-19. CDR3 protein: CASSRQETWGYTF. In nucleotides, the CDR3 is TGTGCCAGCAGCCGACAGGAAACCTGGGGCTACACCTTC.